Listed below are T cell receptor beta chains from one sample, sequenced in a study of beta chain features in type 1 diabetes. Sequencing was performed with immunoSEQ multiplex PCR; in TCRdb, only in-frame clones are kept and a portion is missing. The profile covers fewer than 150,000 clones, with 6.9% appearing a single time and roughly 1.4% taken by the ten largest. Material: central memory CD4+ T cells from blood. These receptors all stem from a woman between 25 and 40 years old in good health. Each CDR3 is given with its conserved first and last residue. The order of the fields is CDR3 length, V gene, D gene, clone size, J gene, CDR3 protein, CDR3 DNA. D genes are given only for firm matches. Rows give clone size only sometimes, using once, few, many, or a class for an expanded clone.

cdr3_length: 14; v_call: TRBV15; d_call: -; clone_size: -; j_call: TRBJ2-7; cdr3_aa: CATSTGLLTYEQYF; cdr3_nt: TGTGCCACCAGCACGGGACTCCTGACCTACGAGCAGTACTTC
cdr3_length: 15; v_call: TRBV10-3; d_call: TRBD2; clone_size: -; j_call: TRBJ2-1; cdr3_aa: CAISERGGSKDEQFF; cdr3_nt: TGTGCCATCAGTGAGAGAGGCGGGAGTAAAGATGAGCAGTTCTTC
cdr3_length: 15; v_call: TRBV7-2; d_call: TRBD1; clone_size: -; j_call: TRBJ1-1; cdr3_aa: CASSLGGGQPGVAFF; cdr3_nt: TGTGCCAGCAGCTTAGGAGGGGGACAGCCAGGCGTAGCTTTCTTT
cdr3_length: 16; v_call: TRBV4-2; d_call: TRBD2; clone_size: few; j_call: TRBJ2-7; cdr3_aa: CASSHPTSGDNYEQYF; cdr3_nt: TGTGCCAGCAGCCACCCGACTAGCGGAGATAATTACGAGCAGTACTTC
cdr3_length: 14; v_call: TRBV7-2; d_call: -; clone_size: -; j_call: TRBJ2-7; cdr3_aa: CASSSRRGGVEQYF; cdr3_nt: TGTGCCAGCAGCTCCCGGAGGGGGGGGGTCGAGCAGTACTTC
cdr3_length: 15; v_call: TRBV5-4; d_call: TRBD1; clone_size: many; j_call: TRBJ2-2; cdr3_aa: CASSTGTVHSGELFF; cdr3_nt: TGTGCCAGCAGCACCGGGACAGTCCACTCCGGGGAGCTGTTTTTT
cdr3_length: 15; v_call: TRBV28; d_call: TRBD1; clone_size: few; j_call: TRBJ1-2; cdr3_aa: CASSPLTGGVYGYTF; cdr3_nt: TGTGCCAGCAGTCCCCTGACAGGGGGGGTCTATGGCTACACCTTC
cdr3_length: 13; v_call: TRBV19; d_call: -; clone_size: -; j_call: TRBJ1-1; cdr3_aa: CASTDNQNTEAFF; cdr3_nt: TGTGCCAGTACTGACAACCAGAACACTGAAGCTTTCTTT
cdr3_length: 14; v_call: TRBV5-1; d_call: -; clone_size: few; j_call: TRBJ1-6; cdr3_aa: CASSPGQHNSPLHF; cdr3_nt: TGCGCCAGCAGCCCTGGACAGCATAATTCACCCCTCCACTTT
cdr3_length: 14; v_call: TRBV5-4; d_call: -; clone_size: few; j_call: TRBJ2-3; cdr3_aa: CASSFPGSGDTQYF; cdr3_nt: TGTGCCAGCAGCTTCCCAGGGTCCGGAGATACGCAGTATTTT
cdr3_length: 14; v_call: TRBV5-1; d_call: TRBD2; clone_size: -; j_call: TRBJ2-7; cdr3_aa: CASSSRAGGDEQYF; cdr3_nt: TGCGCCAGTAGTTCTAGAGCGGGAGGCGACGAGCAGTACTTC
cdr3_length: 14; v_call: TRBV11-1; d_call: -; clone_size: few; j_call: TRBJ2-2; cdr3_aa: CASSLALNTGELFF; cdr3_nt: TGTGCCAGCAGCTTAGCCTTGAACACCGGGGAGCTGTTTTTT
cdr3_length: 14; v_call: TRBV28; d_call: TRBD2; clone_size: -; j_call: TRBJ2-7; cdr3_aa: CASSLPGLGHEQYF; cdr3_nt: TGTGCCAGCAGTCTCCCGGGACTAGGTCACGAGCAGTACTTC
cdr3_length: 17; v_call: TRBV9; d_call: TRBD1; clone_size: -; j_call: TRBJ2-3; cdr3_aa: CASSVGGQGRRTDTQYF; cdr3_nt: TGTGCCAGCAGCGTGGGGGGACAGGGGCGAAGGACAGATACGCAGTATTTT
cdr3_length: 16; v_call: TRBV7-2; d_call: TRBD1; clone_size: few; j_call: TRBJ2-1; cdr3_aa: CASSSDRDRGGNEQFF; cdr3_nt: TGTGCCAGCAGCTCAGACCGGGACAGGGGAGGCAATGAGCAGTTCTTC
cdr3_length: 16; v_call: TRBV4-3; d_call: -; clone_size: -; j_call: TRBJ1-1; cdr3_aa: CASSQGLTASNTEAFF; cdr3_nt: TGCGCCAGCAGCCAAGGACTGACAGCCTCGAACACTGAAGCTTTCTTT
cdr3_length: 14; v_call: TRBV6-1; d_call: -; clone_size: -; j_call: TRBJ2-7; cdr3_aa: CASSVEYGNYEQYF; cdr3_nt: TGTGCCAGCAGTGTGGAATACGGGAACTACGAGCAGTACTTC
cdr3_length: 15; v_call: TRBV27; d_call: -; clone_size: -; j_call: TRBJ1-4; cdr3_aa: CASSLNPGNYEKLFF; cdr3_nt: TGTGCCAGCAGTTTAAACCCCGGGAACTACGAAAAACTGTTTTTT
cdr3_length: 15; v_call: TRBV7-2; d_call: -; clone_size: -; j_call: TRBJ2-3; cdr3_aa: CASSLGASQTDTQYF; cdr3_nt: TGTGCCAGCAGCTTAGGGGCTAGCCAGACAGATACGCAGTATTTT
cdr3_length: 16; v_call: TRBV19; d_call: -; clone_size: -; j_call: TRBJ2-1; cdr3_aa: CASSAGQPVTYNEQFF; cdr3_nt: TGTGCCAGTAGCGCAGGACAGCCGGTAACCTACAATGAGCAGTTCTTC
cdr3_length: 15; v_call: TRBV27; d_call: TRBD2; clone_size: -; j_call: TRBJ2-5; cdr3_aa: CASSSPSGAEETQYF; cdr3_nt: TGTGCCAGCAGTTCACCTAGCGGTGCAGAAGAGACCCAGTACTTC
cdr3_length: 14; v_call: TRBV7-2; d_call: TRBD2; clone_size: few; j_call: TRBJ2-3; cdr3_aa: CASSLEWGGDTQYF; cdr3_nt: TGTGCCAGCAGCTTAGAGTGGGGGGGTGATACGCAGTATTTT
cdr3_length: 14; v_call: TRBV5-4; d_call: -; clone_size: few; j_call: TRBJ2-1; cdr3_aa: CASSLPSGLNEQFF; cdr3_nt: TGTGCCAGCAGCTTGCCAAGCGGGCTCAATGAGCAGTTCTTC
cdr3_length: 14; v_call: TRBV4-2; d_call: -; clone_size: -; j_call: TRBJ1-2; cdr3_aa: CASSPGEGTYGYTF; cdr3_nt: TGTGCCAGCAGCCCCGGGGAGGGGACGTATGGCTACACCTTC
cdr3_length: 16; v_call: TRBV15; d_call: -; clone_size: -; j_call: TRBJ2-5; cdr3_aa: CATSRVPGDYQETQYF; cdr3_nt: TGTGCCACCAGCAGAGTACCGGGAGACTATCAAGAGACCCAGTACTTC
cdr3_length: 15; v_call: TRBV5-4; d_call: TRBD2; clone_size: few; j_call: TRBJ2-7; cdr3_aa: CASSLPSGSFHEQYF; cdr3_nt: TGTGCCAGCAGCTTGCCTAGCGGGAGCTTTCACGAGCAGTACTTC
cdr3_length: 15; v_call: TRBV6-1; d_call: -; clone_size: -; j_call: TRBJ2-7; cdr3_aa: CASRDSGFRDYEQYF; cdr3_nt: TGTGCCAGCAGAGATAGCGGTTTCAGGGACTACGAGCAGTACTTC
cdr3_length: 18; v_call: TRBV6-1; d_call: -; clone_size: -; j_call: TRBJ1-3; cdr3_aa: CASSEADWGVSSGNTIYF; cdr3_nt: TGTGCCAGCAGTGAAGCGGACTGGGGAGTCAGCTCTGGAAACACCATATATTTT
cdr3_length: 16; v_call: TRBV5-1; d_call: TRBD1; clone_size: few; j_call: TRBJ2-4; cdr3_aa: CASSLGDRVAKNIQYF; cdr3_nt: TGCGCCAGCAGCTTGGGGGACAGGGTAGCCAAAAACATTCAGTACTTC
cdr3_length: 16; v_call: TRBV7-2; d_call: -; clone_size: -; j_call: TRBJ2-5; cdr3_aa: CASSLGVGVREETQYF; cdr3_nt: TGTGCCAGCAGCTTAGGGGTTGGGGTAAGGGAGGAGACCCAGTACTTC
cdr3_length: 11; v_call: TRBV30; d_call: -; clone_size: many; j_call: TRBJ1-1; cdr3_aa: CASKRAAEAFF; cdr3_nt: TGTGCCTCGAAGAGGGCCGCTGAAGCTTTCTTT
cdr3_length: 16; v_call: TRBV7-2; d_call: -; clone_size: -; j_call: TRBJ1-1; cdr3_aa: CASSLRKGQMNTEAFF; cdr3_nt: TGTGCCAGCAGCTTAAGGAAAGGACAGATGAACACTGAAGCTTTCTTT
cdr3_length: 17; v_call: TRBV7-2; d_call: TRBD2; clone_size: -; j_call: TRBJ2-2; cdr3_aa: CASSWTSGSDATGELFF; cdr3_nt: TGTGCCAGCAGCTGGACTAGCGGGAGTGACGCCACCGGGGAGCTGTTTTTT
cdr3_length: 12; v_call: TRBV23-1; d_call: -; clone_size: few; j_call: TRBJ2-1; cdr3_aa: CASSADYNEQFF; cdr3_nt: TGCGCCAGCAGTGCAGACTACAATGAGCAGTTCTTC
cdr3_length: 14; v_call: TRBV25-1; d_call: TRBD1; clone_size: many; j_call: TRBJ1-3; cdr3_aa: CASSYRGQGNTIYF; cdr3_nt: TGTGCCAGCAGCTACAGGGGGCAGGGAAACACCATATATTTT
cdr3_length: 14; v_call: TRBV28; d_call: TRBD1; clone_size: -; j_call: TRBJ1-5; cdr3_aa: CASSLTGEDQPQHF; cdr3_nt: TGTGCCAGCAGTCTGACAGGGGAGGATCAGCCCCAGCATTTT